This T cell receptor beta chain was sequenced for a study of T cell changes during pregnancy in multiple sclerosis. Using immunoSEQ multiplex PCR, the repertoire was profiled, and TCRdb retains in-frame clones only, with some absent. The sample lists roughly 40,000 clones; roughly 92% were seen once. The sample was CD4+ T cells from peripheral blood mononuclear cells, taken before pregnancy. The receptor's source is a female donor with multiple sclerosis, enrolled in a pregnancy study.

CDR3 in DNA: TGTGCCAGCAGTTTATATGGGGGGGCTGTATCCGGAAAACTGTTTTTT. Protein: CASSLYGGAVSGKLFF. The chain is built from TRBV28 and TRBJ1-4; possibly TRBD1 for D (6 bases). The V gene's germline CDR1 is MDHEN and CDR2 SYDVKM. The ends were cut back, 1 base at V and 10 bases at J, with 19 bases in the middle. The CDR3 has 16 amino acids.